Listed here are 5 T cell receptor beta chains from one sample, sequenced in a study of T cells in Graves' hyperthyroidism and ophthalmopathy. Amplified TCR beta CDR3 regions came from RNA transcripts. With the HTBI primer set, the TCR CDR3 went through a first round of RT-PCR. Using its own MiXCR run on the multiplex PCR reads, TCRdb lists one record per CDR3 protein. The sample has approximately 620,000 distinct CDR3 sequences; 15% to 20% are singletons. Material for sequencing was blood. These receptors all come from a woman in her forties with Graves' ophthalmopathy.

This clonotype was found a few times. The V call is TRBV30, the J call TRBJ2-7; 9 nucleotides match TRBD1. Germline CDR1 is GTSNPN and CDR2 is SVGIG (reference sequence). The CDR3 runs to 14 residues. Trimming removed 3 bases from V and 6 bases from J; junction bases left unmatched: 9. The CDR3 DNA follows: TGTGCCTGGAGGGCTCCGGGACAGGGCCCCGAGCAGTACTTC. It yields the protein CAWRAPGQGPEQYF.

This clonotype was observed many times. V is TRBV20-1 and J is TRBJ1-1; 7 nucleotides align to TRBD1. CDR1 is DFQATT and CDR2 is SNEGSKA in the germline V gene (reference sequence). CDR3 length: 12 residues. J was trimmed by 2 bases and V by 6 bases; bases with no gene match: 3. CDR3 sequence: CSANRGNTEAFF. The CDR3 region has the DNA TGCAGTGCCAACAGGGGCAACACTGAAGCTTTCTTT.

This clonotype was seen a few times. V gene TRBV4-1 combines with J gene TRBJ1-1; D not certain. Trimming removed 0 bases at V and 2 bases at J, with 10 bases between. CDR3 size: 15 residues. Germline CDR1 is MGHRA and CDR2 is YSYEKL. CDR3 protein: CASSQEEEPNTEAFF. For the CDR3, the DNA is TGCGCCAGCAGCCAAGAAGAGGAACCTAACACTGAAGCTTTCTTT.

Remarks on this clonotype: This could be a read error, since a much larger clone is one nucleotide away. The gene calls are TRBV30 and TRBJ2-7, with 7 bases that match TRBD2. This CDR3 spans 16 amino acids. Germline V lookup: CDR1 GTSNPN, CDR2 SVGIG (reference sequence). The CDR3 DNA sequence: TGTGCCTGGAGGGGCCCTTTGCGCGGGAGCTACAATGAGCGGTTCTTC. It specifies CAWRGPLRGSYNERFF. The full variable domain, completed using reference TRBV30 and TRBJ2-7, is SQTIHQWPATLVQPVGSPLSLECTVEGTSNPNLYWYRQAAGRGLQLLFYSVGIGQISSEVPQNLSASRPQDRQFILSSKKLLLSDSGFYLCAWRGPLRGSYNERFFGPGTRLTVT.

This clonotype was found many times. The chain uses TRBV5-1 and TRBJ1-1, with a possible D match to TRBD1 (5 bases). Deletions cut 3 bases from V and 4 bases from J, with 16 bases between. The CDR3 is 15 residues long. Germline V gene lookup returns CDR1 SGHRS and CDR2 YFSETQ. The CDR3 DNA reads as TGCGCCAGCAGCTACTGGACTGGAACAGGCACTGAAGCTTTCTTT. Residues: CASSYWTGTGTEAFF.